Detailed here is one T cell receptor (beta chain). What it recognizes is unknown. Measured with immunoSEQ multiplex PCR; TCRdb has only the in-frame clones, and not every one. The table has more than 85,000 clones, 86% seen once. The record originates from a study of cytomegalovirus exposure and HLA in healthy donors. Notes on the study in general: Three chains tied to CMV proved CMV antigen-specific in vitro.

CDR1 LNHDA and CDR2 SQIVND come from the germline V gene (reference sequence). The CDR3 has 20 residues. Trimming took 7 bases from V and 3 from J; bases not matched to a gene: 21. This receptor was taken from a woman aged 18-29 years in good health and CMV-seropositive. The V and J genes are TRBV19 and TRBJ2-6; 7 bases are a match to TRBD1. Sequencing was done on a sample of PBMCs. The CDR3 spells CASIPTGVSVQGFGANVLTF. The CDR3, as DNA: TGTGCCAGTATCCCCACGGGCGTATCGGTACAGGGGTTTGGGGCCAACGTCCTGACTTTC.